This TCR beta chain originates from a study of shared clonotypes between healthy human individuals. Trimming shortened V by 6 bases and J by 1 base, and 16 bases separated the two germline ends. The CDR3 is 15 amino acids. Germline CDR1 SGHAT, CDR2 FQNNGV. Clones were sequenced by immunoSEQ multiplex PCR, and TCRdb holds only the in-frame ones, with some missing. The table has about 2 million clones, around 95% seen once; the top ten hold 0.1% to 0.15%. This clonotype was obtained from a man aged 18 to 35 in good health. The chain joins TRBV11-2 to TRBJ2-7; D perhaps matches TRBD1 (5 bases). The sample was naive CD4+ T cells sorted from blood. Subset defined: CD45RA+ positively selected. CDR3 bases: TGTGCCAGCAGGGGGTTTGACAGTGGGTCCTACGAGCAGTACTTC. Protein product: CASRGFDSGSYEQYF.